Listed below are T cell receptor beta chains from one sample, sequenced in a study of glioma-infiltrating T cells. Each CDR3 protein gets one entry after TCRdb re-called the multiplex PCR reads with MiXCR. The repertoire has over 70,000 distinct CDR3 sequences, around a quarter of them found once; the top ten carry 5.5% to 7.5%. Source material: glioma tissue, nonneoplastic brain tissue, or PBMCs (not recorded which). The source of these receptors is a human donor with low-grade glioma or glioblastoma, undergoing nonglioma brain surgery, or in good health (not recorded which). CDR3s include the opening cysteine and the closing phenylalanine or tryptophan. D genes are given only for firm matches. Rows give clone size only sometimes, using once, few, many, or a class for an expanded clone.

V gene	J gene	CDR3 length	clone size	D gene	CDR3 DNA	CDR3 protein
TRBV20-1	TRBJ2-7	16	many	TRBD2	TGCAGTGCTAGAGTGGGGACTAGCGGGAGGGCCAACGAGCAGTACTTC	CSARVGTSGRANEQYF
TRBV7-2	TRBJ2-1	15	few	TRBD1	TGTGCCAGCAGCTTGAGGGGGCGAACGTATAATGAGCAGTTCTTC	CASSLRGRTYNEQFF
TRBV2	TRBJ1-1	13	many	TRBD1	TGTGCCAGCAGTGAATCAGGGGGCACTGAAGCTTTCTTT	CASSESGGTEAFF
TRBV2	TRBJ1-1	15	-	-	TGTGCCAGCAGGGAGCTTAGACAGGTGAACACTGAAGCTTTCTTT	CASRELRQVNTEAFF
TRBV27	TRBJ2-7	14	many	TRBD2	TGTGCCAGCAGTTTAGGGACTAGTGTCTCCGAGCAGTACTTC	CASSLGTSVSEQYF
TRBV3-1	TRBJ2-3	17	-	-	TGTGCCATCAGCCAAGATCAGTCCGTGGTGGGGACAGATACGCAGTATTTT	CAISQDQSVVGTDTQYF
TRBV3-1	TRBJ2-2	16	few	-	TGTGCCAGCAGCCCGTTTCCGGGACTCCGACCCGGGGAGCTGTTTTTT	CASSPFPGLRPGELFF
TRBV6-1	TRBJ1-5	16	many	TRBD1	TGTGCCAGCAGCGTCTCCGGGACAGGAGTCAATCAGCCCCAGCATTTT	CASSVSGTGVNQPQHF
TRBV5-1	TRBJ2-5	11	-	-	TGCGCCAGCCGGGAGTTTGGGACCCAGTACTTC	CASREFGTQYF
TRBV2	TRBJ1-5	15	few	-	TGTGCCAGCAGTGACATGGCGAATAGCAATCAGCCCCAGCATTTT	CASSDMANSNQPQHF
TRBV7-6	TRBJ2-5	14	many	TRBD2	TGTGCCAGCAGACTGACTAGCGGGATAAAGACCCAGTACTTC	CASRLTSGIKTQYF
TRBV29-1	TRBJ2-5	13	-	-	TGCAGCGTTGTTGTATTTAACCAAGAGACCCAGTACTTC	CSVVVFNQETQYF
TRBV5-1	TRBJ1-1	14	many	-	TGCGCCAGCAGCTCCACCACGGGGGCCACTGAAGCTTTCTTT	CASSSTTGATEAFF
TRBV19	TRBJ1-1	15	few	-	TGTGCCAGTAGGAGGGCAGGGAAAGAGAACACTGAAGCTTTCTTT	CASRRAGKENTEAFF
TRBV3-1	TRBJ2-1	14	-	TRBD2	TGTGCCAGCAGCCATCGGGGGGGGGGTAATGAGCAGTTCTTC	CASSHRGGGNEQFF
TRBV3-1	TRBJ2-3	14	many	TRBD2	TGTGCCAGCAGCCAGGGACTACCGACAGATACGCAGTATTTT	CASSQGLPTDTQYF
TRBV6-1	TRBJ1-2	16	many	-	TGTGCCAGCAGATCCTCCATAGGGTCGGCGTCTTGGGGCTACACCTTC	CASRSSIGSASWGYTF
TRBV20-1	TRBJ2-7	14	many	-	TGCAGTGCTAAAAGTCACAAGAGCACCTACGAGCAGTACTTC	CSAKSHKSTYEQYF
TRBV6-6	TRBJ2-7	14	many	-	TGTGCCAGCAGTTACTCCACAGGCGGGTACGAGCAGTACTTC	CASSYSTGGYEQYF
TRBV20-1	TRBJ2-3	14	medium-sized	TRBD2	TGCAGTGCTAGACCCGGGAGGGCAGGCAATACGCAGTATTTT	CSARPGRAGNTQYF
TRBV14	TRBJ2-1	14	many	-	TGTGCCAGCAGCTCCTTCCGGGGTAACAATGAGCAGTTCTTC	CASSSFRGNNEQFF
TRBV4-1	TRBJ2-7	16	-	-	TGCGCCAGCAGCCAAGCCTCCGGGACAAGAATCTACGAGCAGTACTTC	CASSQASGTRIYEQYF
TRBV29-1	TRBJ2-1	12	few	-	TGCAGCGTTCTCCCCCGTGGGCATGAGCAGTTCTTC	CSVLPRGHEQFF
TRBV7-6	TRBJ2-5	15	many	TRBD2	TGTGCCAGCAGCGCGGGACTAGCGGGAGTAGAGACCCAGTACTTC	CASSAGLAGVETQYF
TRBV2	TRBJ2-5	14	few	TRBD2	TGTGCCAGCAGTTGGACTAGCGCGGTTGAGACCCAGTACTTC	CASSWTSAVETQYF
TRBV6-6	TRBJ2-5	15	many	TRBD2	TGTGCCAGCAGTTACTCGACTAGCGGGAGAAAGACCCAGTACTTC	CASSYSTSGRKTQYF
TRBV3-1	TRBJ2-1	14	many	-	TGTGCCAGCAGCCAACAGCCTAGCAGCGATGAGCAGTTCTTC	CASSQQPSSDEQFF
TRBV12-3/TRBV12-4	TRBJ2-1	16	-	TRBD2	TGTGCCAGCAGTTTAGCGGCGCTAGCGGGGGGAAATGAGCAGTTCTTC	CASSLAALAGGNEQFF
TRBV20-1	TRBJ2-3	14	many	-	TGCAGTGCTAGACCAGGGGGGTCCACAGATACGCAGTATTTT	CSARPGGSTDTQYF
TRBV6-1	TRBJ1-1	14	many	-	TGTGCCAGCAGTTTCGGGAGGGGGAACACTGAAGCTTTCTTT	CASSFGRGNTEAFF
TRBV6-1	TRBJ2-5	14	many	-	TGTGCCAGCAGTCTTCGACGGGACCAAGAGACCCAGTACTTC	CASSLRRDQETQYF
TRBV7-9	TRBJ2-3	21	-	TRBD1	TGTGCCAGCAGCTTAGCCCGGACAGGGGGTTACGAGGGGGGCGAAATGGATACGCAGTATTTT	CASSLARTGGYEGGEMDTQYF
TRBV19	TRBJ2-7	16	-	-	TGTGCCAGTAGTATAGACCTCGGGGAAGTCTCCTACGAGCAGTACTTC	CASSIDLGEVSYEQYF
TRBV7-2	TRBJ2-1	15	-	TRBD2	TGTGCCAGCAGCACCCCTAGCGGGAGTTTCGATGAGCAGTTCTTC	CASSTPSGSFDEQFF
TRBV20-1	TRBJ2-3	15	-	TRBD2	TGCAGTGCTGCCCCCGGGGCGGGGGGGACAGATACGCAGTATTTT	CSAAPGAGGTDTQYF
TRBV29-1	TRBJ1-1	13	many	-	TGCAGCGTTGAAGATACCGTGAACACTGAAGCTTTCTTT	CSVEDTVNTEAFF
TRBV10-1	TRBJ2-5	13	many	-	TGCGCCAGCAGCGCTGGGTTACAAGAGACCCAGTACTTC	CASSAGLQETQYF
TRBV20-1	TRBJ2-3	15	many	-	TGCAGTGCTAGCCGGACGGGCCTTACACGAGTTACGCAGTATTTT	CSASRTGLTRVTQYF
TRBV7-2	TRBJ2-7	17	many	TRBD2	TGTGCCAGCAGCTTAGGGGGGCTAGCGGGGCTCTCCTACGAGCAGTACTTC	CASSLGGLAGLSYEQYF
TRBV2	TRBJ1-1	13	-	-	TGTGCCAGCAGAGATGCGACGGACCGTGAAGCTTTCTTT	CASRDATDREAFF
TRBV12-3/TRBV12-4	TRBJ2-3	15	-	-	TGTGCCAGCAGTTTTGGGCGGGGGCGCACAGATACGCAGTATTTT	CASSFGRGRTDTQYF
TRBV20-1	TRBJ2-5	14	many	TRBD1	TGCAGTGCCATCGACAGGGTCCGTCAAGAGACCCAGTACTTC	CSAIDRVRQETQYF
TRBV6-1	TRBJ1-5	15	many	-	TGTGCCAGCAGCCGGGATCCCTTCCCCAATCAGCCCCAGCATTTT	CASSRDPFPNQPQHF
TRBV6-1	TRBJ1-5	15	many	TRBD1	TGTGCCAGCAAGAGGGAGGGGGCGACCGATCAGCCCCAGCATTTT	CASKREGATDQPQHF
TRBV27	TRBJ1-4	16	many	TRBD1	TGTGCCAGCAGTTCAAACAGGGGTCCAACTAATGAAAAACTGTTTTTT	CASSSNRGPTNEKLFF
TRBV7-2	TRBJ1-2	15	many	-	TGTGCCAGCAGCTTAGAGGGACATTTCTTGCGGGGCTACACCTTC	CASSLEGHFLRGYTF
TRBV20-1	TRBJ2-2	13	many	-	TGCAGTGCTAGCCGGCAGAACACCGGGGAGCTGTTTTTT	CSASRQNTGELFF
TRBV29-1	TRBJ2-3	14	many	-	TGCAGCGCCGGGGCTCAGGGTAACACAGATACGCAGTATTTT	CSAGAQGNTDTQYF
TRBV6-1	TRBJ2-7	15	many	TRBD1	TGTGCCAGCAGCCAAAACGGACAGGGGGTCTACGAGCAGTACTTC	CASSQNGQGVYEQYF
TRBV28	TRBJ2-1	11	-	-	TGTGCCCGCCGTCGAAGCCATGAGCCGTTCTTC	CARRRSHEPFF
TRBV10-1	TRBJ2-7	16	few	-	TGCGCCAGCAGTGAGTCGGGCCGCGCCGGTTCCTACGAGCAGTACTTC	CASSESGRAGSYEQYF
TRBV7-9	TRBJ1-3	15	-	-	TGTGCCAGCAGCGCCACAGAGGGCTCTGGAAACACCATATATTTT	CASSATEGSGNTIYF
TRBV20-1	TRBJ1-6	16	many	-	TGCAGTGCTAGAGATTACAGGGATACCTATAATTCACCCCTCCACTTT	CSARDYRDTYNSPLHF
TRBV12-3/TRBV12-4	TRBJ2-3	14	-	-	TGTGCCAGCAGCCGCGGTAGTAGCACAGATACGCAGTATTTT	CASSRGSSTDTQYF
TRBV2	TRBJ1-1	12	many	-	TGTGCCAGCAGTGGACAAAACACTGAAGCTTTCTTT	CASSGQNTEAFF
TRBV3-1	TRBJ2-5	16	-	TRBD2	TGTGCCAGCAGCCAAGATGCGGCTAGCGGGCGGGAGACCCAGTACTTC	CASSQDAASGRETQYF
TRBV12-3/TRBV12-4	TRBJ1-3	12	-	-	TGTGCCTGGACCCTCTCGGGAAACACCATATATTTT	CAWTLSGNTIYF
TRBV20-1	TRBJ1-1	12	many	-	TGCAGTGCTCCACGAGGGAACACTGAAGCTTTCTTT	CSAPRGNTEAFF
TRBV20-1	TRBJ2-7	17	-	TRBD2	TGCAGTGCTAGAGGAGTGGGGACTAGCGGGAGGAGATACGAGCAGTACTTC	CSARGVGTSGRRYEQYF